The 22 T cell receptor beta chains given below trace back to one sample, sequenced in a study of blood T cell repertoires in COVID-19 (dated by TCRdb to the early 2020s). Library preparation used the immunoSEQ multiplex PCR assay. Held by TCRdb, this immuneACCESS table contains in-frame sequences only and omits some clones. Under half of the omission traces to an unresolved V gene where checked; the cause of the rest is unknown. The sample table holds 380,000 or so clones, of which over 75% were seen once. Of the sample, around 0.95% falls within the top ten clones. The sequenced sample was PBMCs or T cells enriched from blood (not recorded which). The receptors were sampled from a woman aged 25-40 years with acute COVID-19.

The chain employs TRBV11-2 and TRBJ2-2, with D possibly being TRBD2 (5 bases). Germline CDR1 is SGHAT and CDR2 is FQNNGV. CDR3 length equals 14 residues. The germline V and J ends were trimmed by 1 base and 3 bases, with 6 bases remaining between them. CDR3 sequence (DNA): TGTGCCAGCAGCTTAGTGAGGGACACCGGGGAGCTGTTTTTT. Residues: CASSLVRDTGELFF.

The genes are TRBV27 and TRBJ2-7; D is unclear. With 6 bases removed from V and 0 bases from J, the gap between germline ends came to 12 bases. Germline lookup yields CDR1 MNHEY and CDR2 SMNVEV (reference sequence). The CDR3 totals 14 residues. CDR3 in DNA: TGTGCCAGCAGATCCCCTGGCGGCTCCTACGAGCAGTACTTC. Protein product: CASRSPGGSYEQYF.

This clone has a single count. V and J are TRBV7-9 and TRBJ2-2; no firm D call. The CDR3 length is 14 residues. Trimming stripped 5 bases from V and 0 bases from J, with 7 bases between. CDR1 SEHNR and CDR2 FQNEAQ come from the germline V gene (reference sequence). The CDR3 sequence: CASSPLSNTGELFF. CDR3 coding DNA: TGTGCCAGCAGCCCTCTATCGAACACCGGGGAGCTGTTTTTT.

The CDR3 here is CASSRGRNTEAFF. The CDR3 DNA reads as TGTGCCAGCTCTAGGGGTAGGAACACTGAAGCTTTCTTT. V is TRBV6-5 and J is TRBJ1-1, with D possibly TRBD1 on 5 matching bases. There are 13 residues in the CDR3. Germline CDR1 MNHEY, CDR2 SVGAGI. Between the trimmed V and J ends, which lost 8 bases and 1 base, there was a span of 11 bases.

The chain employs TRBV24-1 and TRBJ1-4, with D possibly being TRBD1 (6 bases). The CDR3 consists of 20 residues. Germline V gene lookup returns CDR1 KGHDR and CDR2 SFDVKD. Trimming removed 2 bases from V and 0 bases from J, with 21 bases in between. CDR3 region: CATSDSGTGSPQATNEKLFF. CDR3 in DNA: TGTGCCACCAGTGATTCTGGAACAGGGTCCCCCCAGGCAACTAATGAAAAACTGTTTTTT.

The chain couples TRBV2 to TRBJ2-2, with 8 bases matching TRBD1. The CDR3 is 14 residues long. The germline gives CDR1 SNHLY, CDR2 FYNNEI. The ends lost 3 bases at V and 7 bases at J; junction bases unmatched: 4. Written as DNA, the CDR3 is TGTGCCAGCAGTGAGACAGGGGCGAACGGGGAGCTGTTTTTT. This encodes CASSETGANGELFF.

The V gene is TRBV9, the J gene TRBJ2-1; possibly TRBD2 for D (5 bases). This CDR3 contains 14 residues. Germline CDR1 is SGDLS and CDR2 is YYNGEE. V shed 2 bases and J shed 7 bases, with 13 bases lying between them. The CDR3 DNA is TGTGCCAGCAGCGTCGGGAACGGGGTGAATGAGCAGTTCTTC. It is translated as CASSVGNGVNEQFF.

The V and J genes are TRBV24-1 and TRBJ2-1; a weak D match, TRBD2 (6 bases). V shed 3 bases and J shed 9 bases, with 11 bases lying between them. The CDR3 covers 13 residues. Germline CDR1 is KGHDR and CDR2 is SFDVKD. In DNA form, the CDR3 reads TGTGCCACCAGTGATGTCTTGGGAGGTGAGCAGTTCTTC. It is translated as CATSDVLGGEQFF.

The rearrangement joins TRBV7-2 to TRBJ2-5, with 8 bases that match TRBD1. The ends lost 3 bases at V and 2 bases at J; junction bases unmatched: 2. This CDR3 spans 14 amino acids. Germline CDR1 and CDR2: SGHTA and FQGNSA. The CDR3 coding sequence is TGTGCCAGCAGCTTGTACAGGGGGCAAGAGACCCAGTACTTC. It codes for CASSLYRGQETQYF.

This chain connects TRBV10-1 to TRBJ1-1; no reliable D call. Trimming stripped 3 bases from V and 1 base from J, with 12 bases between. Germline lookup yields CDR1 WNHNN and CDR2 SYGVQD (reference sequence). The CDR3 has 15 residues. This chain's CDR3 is CASSDCGRPNTEAFF. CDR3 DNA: TGCGCCAGCAGTGATTGTGGCCGCCCGAACACTGAAGCTTTCTTT.

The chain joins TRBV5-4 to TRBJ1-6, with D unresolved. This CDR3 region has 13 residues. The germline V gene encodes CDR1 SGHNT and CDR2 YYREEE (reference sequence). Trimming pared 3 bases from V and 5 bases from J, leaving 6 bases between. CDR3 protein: CASSSQNNSPLHF. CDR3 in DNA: TGTGCCAGCAGCTCACAAAATAATTCACCCCTCCACTTT.

CDR3 protein: CASSSLGSVQYF. CDR3 DNA sequence: TGTGCCAGCAGCTCCCTCGGGAGTGTGCAGTATTTT. V usage is TRBV7-6 and J usage is TRBJ2-3, with D maybe TRBD2 (6 bases). V was trimmed by 4 bases and J by 11 bases, leaving 13 bases between them. CDR3 length: 12 amino acids. Germline loops: CDR1 SGHVS, CDR2 FNYEAQ.

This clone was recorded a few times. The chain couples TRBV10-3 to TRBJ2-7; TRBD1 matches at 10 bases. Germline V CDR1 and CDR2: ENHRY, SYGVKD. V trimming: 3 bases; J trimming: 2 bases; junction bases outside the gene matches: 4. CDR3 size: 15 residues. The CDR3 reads CAISDTGTGAYEQYF. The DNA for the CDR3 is TGTGCCATCAGTGACACCGGGACAGGGGCCTACGAGCAGTACTTC.

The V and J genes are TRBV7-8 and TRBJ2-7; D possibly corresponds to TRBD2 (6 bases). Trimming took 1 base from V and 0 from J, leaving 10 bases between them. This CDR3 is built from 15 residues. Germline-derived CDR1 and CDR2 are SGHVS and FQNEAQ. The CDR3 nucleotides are TGTGCCAGCAGCTTAGTTGGCGGGGACTCCTACGAGCAGTACTTC. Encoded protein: CASSLVGGDSYEQYF.

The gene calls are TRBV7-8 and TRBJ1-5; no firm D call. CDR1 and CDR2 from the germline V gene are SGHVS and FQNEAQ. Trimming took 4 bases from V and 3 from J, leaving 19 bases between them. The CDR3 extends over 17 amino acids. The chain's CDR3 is CASSSKLNAGVNQPQHF. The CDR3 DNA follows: TGTGCCAGCAGCTCAAAACTTAACGCCGGGGTCAATCAGCCCCAGCATTTT.

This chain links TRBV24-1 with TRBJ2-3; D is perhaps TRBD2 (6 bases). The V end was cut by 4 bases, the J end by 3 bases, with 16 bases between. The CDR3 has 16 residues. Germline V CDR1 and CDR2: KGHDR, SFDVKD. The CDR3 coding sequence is TGTGCCACCAGTGACACATGGGCAGGGAGGACAGATACGCAGTATTTT. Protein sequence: CATSDTWAGRTDTQYF.

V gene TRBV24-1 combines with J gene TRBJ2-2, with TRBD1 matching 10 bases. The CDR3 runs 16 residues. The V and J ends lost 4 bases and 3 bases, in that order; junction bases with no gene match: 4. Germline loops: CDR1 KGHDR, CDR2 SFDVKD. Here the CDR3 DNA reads TGTGCCACCAGTGACCCTGGGACAGGGGACACCGGGGAGCTGTTTTTT. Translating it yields CATSDPGTGDTGELFF.

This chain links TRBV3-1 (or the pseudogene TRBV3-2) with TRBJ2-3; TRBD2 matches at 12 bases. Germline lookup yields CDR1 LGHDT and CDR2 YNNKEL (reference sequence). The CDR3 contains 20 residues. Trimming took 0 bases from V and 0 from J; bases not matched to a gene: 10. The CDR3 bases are TGTGCCAGCAGCCAAGATTGGGACCTAGCGGGGGGGTGGAGCACAGATACGCAGTATTTT. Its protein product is CASSQDWDLAGGWSTDTQYF.

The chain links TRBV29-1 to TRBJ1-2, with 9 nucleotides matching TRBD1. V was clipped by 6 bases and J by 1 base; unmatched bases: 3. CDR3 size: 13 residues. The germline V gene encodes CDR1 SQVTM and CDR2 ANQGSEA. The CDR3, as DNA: TGCAGCGTCGGGGACAGGGATAACTATGGCTACACCTTC. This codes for CSVGDRDNYGYTF.

This chain's CDR3 is CASSLGPPYEQYF. The DNA for the CDR3 is TGTGCCAGCAGCCTTGGCCCTCCCTACGAGCAGTACTTC. The V gene is TRBV5-4, the J gene TRBJ2-7; D gene uncertain. CDR3 length: 13 residues. V was shortened by 4 bases and J by 2 bases, with 10 bases between the two germline ends. Germline assignment: CDR1 SGHNT and CDR2 YYREEE (reference sequence).

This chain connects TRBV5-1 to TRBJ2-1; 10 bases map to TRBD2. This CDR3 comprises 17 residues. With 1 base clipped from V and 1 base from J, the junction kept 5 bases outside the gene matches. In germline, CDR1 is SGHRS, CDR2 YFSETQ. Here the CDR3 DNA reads TGCGCCAGCAGCTTGTGGAGCGGGGGGGCTTCCTACAATGAGCAGTTCTTC. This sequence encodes CASSLWSGGASYNEQFF.

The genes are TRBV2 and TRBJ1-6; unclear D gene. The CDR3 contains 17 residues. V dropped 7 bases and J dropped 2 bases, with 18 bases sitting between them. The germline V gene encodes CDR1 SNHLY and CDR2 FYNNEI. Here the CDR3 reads CASTYTPRNPYNSPLHF. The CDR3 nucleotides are TGTGCCAGCACCTATACCCCCAGGAATCCCTATAATTCACCCCTCCACTTT.